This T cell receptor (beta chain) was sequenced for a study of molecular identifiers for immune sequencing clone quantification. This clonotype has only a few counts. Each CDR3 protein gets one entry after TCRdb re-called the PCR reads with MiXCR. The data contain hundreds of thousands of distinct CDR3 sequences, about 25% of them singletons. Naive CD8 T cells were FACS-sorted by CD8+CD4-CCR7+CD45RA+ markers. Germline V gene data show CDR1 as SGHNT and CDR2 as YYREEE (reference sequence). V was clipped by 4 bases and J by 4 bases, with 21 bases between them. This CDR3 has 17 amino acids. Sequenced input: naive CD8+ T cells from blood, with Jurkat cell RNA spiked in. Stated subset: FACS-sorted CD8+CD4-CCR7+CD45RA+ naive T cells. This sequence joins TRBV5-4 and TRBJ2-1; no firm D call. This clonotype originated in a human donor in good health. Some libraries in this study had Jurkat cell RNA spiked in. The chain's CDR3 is CASSLPPRQNLYNEQFF. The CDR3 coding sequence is TGTGCCAGCAGCCTCCCGCCCAGACAAAACCTTTACAATGAGCAGTTCTTC.